The sequence of this T cell receptor beta chain was determined in a study of shared clonotypes between healthy human individuals. Libraries were prepared by immunoSEQ multiplex PCR; TCRdb keeps only in-frame clonotypes and omits some of them. Of about 1.1 million clones detected, 60% to 85% appear once; the ten largest clones hold 0.89%. Germline V gene data show CDR1 as MNHEY and CDR2 as SMNVEV (reference sequence). The V gene lost 3 bases and the J gene lost 8 bases, with 13 bases spanning the gap. This CDR3 is 14 amino acids long. The donors were adults (healthy and HIV-negative) with no recent acute infections or vaccinations. Investigators divided CD4+ cells into CD45RA+ naive and CD45RA-negative memory subsets.

The sequence was collected from a young man in good health. Some clones in this sample may be carry-over from other donors' samples. J is TRBJ1-4 and V is TRBV27, with D possibly being TRBD1 (6 bases). The sequenced sample consisted of memory CD4+ T cells from PBMCs. Subset in this sample: CD45RA-negative fraction. Written as DNA, the CDR3 is TGTGCCAGCAGTTTCGGCAGGGGAGGAGAAAAACTGTTTTTT. This gives the protein CASSFGRGGEKLFF.